One sample yielded the 13 T cell receptor beta chains listed below, sequenced in a study of T cells after somatic rescue of genetic block (dated by TCRdb to the early 2020s). Preparation of the library involved the immunoSEQ multiplex PCR assay. TCRdb re-hosts the immuneACCESS table, in-frame sequences only. Its copies lack some clones; in the studies checked, an unresolved V gene accounts for under half of them, and the cause for the rest is not known. Across this sample there are 60,000 to 75,000 clones, with under 95% seen only once. The ten top clones hold about 3% of the sample. The sequencing sample was made of peripheral blood mononuclear cells (PBMCs). Every receptor here comes from a middle-aged man.

This chain joins TRBV9 and TRBJ1-6, with 8 positions matching TRBD1. After removal of 3 bases from V and 7 bases from J, the junction contained 6 bases not matched to a gene. The CDR3 is 15 amino acids. The germline gives CDR1 SGDLS, CDR2 YYNGEE. The CDR3 loop reads CASSGLTGENSPLHF. The DNA for the CDR3 is TGTGCCAGCAGCGGGCTGACAGGGGAAAATTCACCCCTCCACTTT.

The CDR3 is CASSLVGQGNSPLHF. The CDR3 nucleotides are TGCGCCAGCAGCTTGGTGGGACAGGGGAATTCACCCCTCCACTTT. The chain joins TRBV5-1 to TRBJ1-6; 10 positions agree with TRBD1. V trimming: 0 bases; J trimming: 7 bases; junction bases outside the gene matches: 1. Germline lookup yields CDR1 SGHRS and CDR2 YFSETQ. There are 15 residues in the CDR3.

This clone was picked up one time. The CDR3 spells CAWGPGPNQPQHF. CDR3 DNA: TGTGCCTGGGGCCCGGGACCCAATCAGCCCCAGCATTTT. The rearrangement joins TRBV30 to TRBJ1-5, with D possibly matching TRBD1 (5 bases). There are 13 residues in the CDR3. Germline V gene lookup returns CDR1 GTSNPN and CDR2 SVGIG (reference sequence). Trimming took 5 bases from V and 3 from J, leaving 11 bases between them.

V and J are TRBV4-1 and TRBJ2-1, with 9 bases that match TRBD2. The CDR3 loop spans 17 amino acids. Germline trimming cut 4 bases from V and 4 bases from J; bases unmatched to any gene: 11. Germline CDR1 MGHRA, CDR2 YSYEKL. The CDR3 is CASSLGLARNLYNEQFF. In DNA, the CDR3 is TGCGCCAGCAGCCTGGGACTAGCCCGGAACTTGTACAATGAGCAGTTCTTC.

CDR3 protein: CASSLAGAGEKLFF. The CDR3 coding sequence is TGTGCCAGCAGTTTAGCGGGGGCGGGGGAAAAACTGTTTTTT. The V gene is TRBV27, the J gene TRBJ1-4; D is possibly TRBD1 (6 bases). V was trimmed by 2 bases and J by 8 bases, leaving 12 bases between them. The CDR3 sequence is 14 residues long. The V gene's germline CDR1 is MNHEY and CDR2 SMNVEV (reference sequence).

The rearrangement uses TRBV19 and TRBJ2-1, with D unclear. V lost 6 bases, J lost 8 bases, and 8 bases lay in between. Germline V CDR1 and CDR2: LNHDA, SQIVND (reference sequence). The CDR3 is 11 residues long. CDR3 residues: CASRVRDEQFF. CDR3 nucleotides: TGTGCCAGTAGAGTACGCGATGAGCAGTTCTTC. Full variable domain (missing parts from reference TRBV19 and TRBJ2-1): DGGITQSPKYLFRKEGQNVTLSCEQNLNHDAMYWYRQDPGQGLRLIYYSQIVNDFQKGDIAEGYSVSREKKESFPLTVTSAQKNPTAFYLCASRVRDEQFFGPGTRLTVL.

This sequence joins TRBV6-6 and TRBJ1-1; D unclear. V was pared by 0 bases and J by 1 base, with 3 bases between. Germline CDR1 MNHNY, CDR2 SVGAGI (reference sequence). The CDR3 loop spans 13 amino acids. The CDR3 nucleotides read TGTGCCAGCAGTTACTCTGAGAACACTGAAGCTTTCTTT. Translation: CASSYSENTEAFF.

V gene TRBV7-3 combines with J gene TRBJ2-2; TRBD2 aligns across 11 bases. J lost 4 bases, V lost 5 bases, and 3 bases had no gene match. Per germline, CDR1 SGHTA and CDR2 FQGTGA. The CDR3 totals 15 residues. This chain's CDR3 is CASSPGTSGTGELFF. DNA for the CDR3: TGTGCCAGCAGCCCCGGGACTAGCGGCACCGGGGAGCTGTTTTTT.

The rearrangement joins TRBV15 to TRBJ1-2, with D maybe TRBD1 (6 bases). V lost 0 bases and J 8 bases, leaving 13 bases between the germline ends. The CDR3 has 14 residues. Germline values: CDR1 LNHNV, CDR2 YYDKDF (reference sequence). This CDR3 is CATSREDRLQGYTF. Here the CDR3 DNA reads TGTGCCACCAGCAGAGAAGACAGGCTGCAAGGCTACACCTTC.

The chain recombines TRBV6-6 with TRBJ2-7; 8 nucleotides match TRBD1. The CDR3 length is 14 residues. Germline V lookup: CDR1 MNHNY, CDR2 SVGAGI (reference sequence). Trimming removed 6 bases from V and 3 bases from J; junction bases left unmatched: 7. The CDR3 coding sequence is TGTGCCAGCAGAAAACCCGGGACAGGCTACGAGCAGTACTTC. Amino acid sequence: CASRKPGTGYEQYF.

This chain connects TRBV12-5 to TRBJ2-3; D may be TRBD1 (5 bases). Germline V gene lookup returns CDR1 LGHNT and CDR2 FRNRAP. Trimming removed 0 bases from V and 4 bases from J, with 14 bases in between. The CDR3 runs 16 residues. CDR3 coding DNA: TGTGCTAGTGGTTTGGTACAAGCAGGGCTGGCAGATACGCAGTATTTT. It specifies CASGLVQAGLADTQYF.

This clone showed up just once. J is TRBJ1-1 and V is TRBV5-1; D remains ambiguous. The CDR3 sequence is 15 residues long. The V and J ends lost 1 base and 5 bases respectively, with 15 bases between them. Germline assignment: CDR1 SGHRS and CDR2 YFSETQ. The CDR3 sequence is CASSLNGGPKTEAFF. CDR3 in DNA: TGCGCCAGCAGCTTGAATGGAGGGCCCAAGACTGAAGCTTTCTTT.

The chain employs TRBV2 and TRBJ2-7; D gene unclear. Trimming cost V 7 bases and J 3 bases, with 19 bases left between them. Per germline, CDR1 SNHLY and CDR2 FYNNEI. This CDR3 has 15 residues. The CDR3 sequence is CASNPGRRRSYEQYF. The CDR3 DNA reads as TGTGCCAGCAATCCCGGGCGAAGACGGAGCTACGAGCAGTACTTC. The full variable domain, its missing parts supplied by reference TRBV2 and TRBJ2-7, is EPEVTQTPSHQVTQMGQEVILRCVPISNHLYFYWYRQILGQKVEFLVSFYNNEISEKSEIFDDQFSVERPDGSNFTLKIRSTKLEDSAMYFCASNPGRRRSYEQYFGPGTRLTVT.